This record covers a single T cell receptor beta chain. Its antigen is still unknown. No qualities accompany the bases; no much larger clone lies one base away. CDR1 and CDR2 (DFQATT, SNEGSKA) derive from the germline V gene (reference sequence). Spanning cysteine to phenylalanine, the CDR3 consists of 14 amino acids. The kept DNA is CDR3 alone, 42 bases in frame from the first base. V was cut back by 4 bases and J by 0 bases, leaving a gap of 10 bases between them. TCRdb shows the sequencer as Illumina HiSeq 2500. TCR beta libraries were prepared by quantitative 5'-RACE with molecular barcodes. From the authors' description of their analysis: Disease-linked TCR variants were identified with a new computational method built on a probabilistic model of VDJ rearrangement. Through fastp at Q25 and MiXCR, TCRdb rebuilt clones from the public reads, retaining in-frame beta chains. Here each entry gathers all rows of one CDR3 protein and keeps the most common genes and DNA. In this record, the V and J calls reflect TCRdb's handling and not the investigators' own analysis. In this sample the table shows roughly 48,000 distinct CDR3 sequences, 6.5% to 9% of which occur a single time. Approximately 8.5% of the sample is in the top ten clones.

This sample stems from a study of CD8 T cells in ankylosing spondylitis (dated 2017 in TCRdb). Broadly, across the study: The study set out to find disease-linked TCR variants by profiling T cell receptor beta repertoires in ankylosing spondylitis patients and healthy donors. In total, the full study cohort was made up of 110 or so healthy donors and some 26 ankylosing spondylitis patients. Samples of peripheral blood were taken, and for ankylosing spondylitis patients, synovial fluid was collected as well. What the work shows at the level of the full study, not this receptor alone: The disease-linked clones were reported as significantly enriched in matched synovial fluid samples from ankylosing spondylitis patients. Blood from ankylosing spondylitis patients appeared to be characterized by a TCR beta motif composed of about 8 highly homologous amino acid variants. In peripheral blood, the disease-linked clones were found at relatively low frequencies and had a CD8+ phenotype. Some TCR beta motif variants had previously been reported in synovial fluid and blood of reactive arthritis patients, which suggested common disease-initiation mechanisms.

The TCR originated in a female donor with ankylosing spondylitis or in good health (not recorded which). The chain joins TRBV20-1 to TRBJ1-5; D gene: possibly TRBD1, on 5 matching bases. Sample: blood, either unsorted or a sorted T cell fraction (not recorded which). For the CDR3, the sequence is CSATRGDSNQPQHF. The DNA sequence is as follows: TGCAGTGCTACGAGAGGGGATAGCAATCAGCCCCAGCATTTT.